What follows is one T cell receptor beta chain and its context. This sample is part of a study of blood T cell repertoires in COVID-19. Study in general: The origin of the acute and convalescent COVID-19 samples was the United States, Italy and Spain. PBMCs, B-cell-depleted T cells, or T cells provided the cDNA or gDNA that made up the material.

The CDR3 totals 16 residues. The junction had 9 bases not matched to a gene; V was cut back by 5 bases and J by 1 base. Germline values: CDR1 SEHNR, CDR2 FQNEAQ (reference sequence). In the source study's methods: It was from reference gene primer amplification that nucleated cell counts were estimated. Only in-frame clones appear in the TCRdb table, and some are missing; sequencing was by immunoSEQ multiplex PCR. V and J calls and clone size are those listed in that table; D and trimming were worked out from the DNA. The sample has some 250,000 clones, approximately 86% seen once; the top ten hold roughly 3%.

The chain has TRBV7-9 and TRBJ1-2; TRBD1 matches at 8 bases. The receptor was isolated from a woman aged 30 to 39 who had recovered from COVID-19. The sample consisted of peripheral blood. In nucleotides, the CDR3 is TGTGCCAGCAGCCATAGAGACAGGGGCCATAACTATGGCTACACCTTC. It is translated as CASSHRDRGHNYGYTF.